Listed here are 14 T cell receptor beta chains from one sample, sequenced in a study of T cells in localized non-small cell lung cancer. The table came from immunoSEQ multiplex PCR; TCRdb's copy has only in-frame clones and leaves some out. This table holds 18,000 or so clones, 89% found once. Here the sequenced sample was peripheral blood, taken before any cancer treatment. The receptor set was obtained from a man between 40 and 70 years old with stage I lung adenocarcinoma.

This clone was picked up a small number of times. The chain has TRBV21-1 and TRBJ1-1. TRBV21-1 is flagged as a pseudogene. The CDR3 extends over 16 amino acids. The CDR3 DNA reads TGTGCCAGCAGCAACTCTCACGGGGGAGGGGACACTGAAGCTTTCTTT. Protein sequence: CASSNSHGGGDTEAFF.

The gene calls are TRBV18 and TRBJ2-6, with a tentative D call TRBD1 (6 bases). The CDR3 runs to 17 residues. Trimming removed 3 bases at V and 1 base at J, with 13 bases between. Per the germline V gene, CDR1 is KGHSH and CDR2 is LQKENI. The CDR3 loop reads CASSPGQGSSGANVLTF. As DNA, the CDR3 is TGTGCCAGCTCACCGGGGCAGGGGTCGTCTGGGGCCAACGTCCTGACTTTC.

This sequence joins TRBV28 and TRBJ1-2, with no clear D. V lost 8 bases, J lost 7 bases, and 11 bases lay in between. This CDR3 spans 11 amino acids. Germline CDR1 reads MDHEN; CDR2 reads SYDVKM. CDR3 DNA: TGTGCCAGCGGAGCCCGGATTGGCTACACCTTC. Its protein is CASGARIGYTF.

The V call is TRBV5-1, the J call TRBJ2-1; 9 bases line up with TRBD2. CDR1 and CDR2 (germline): SGHRS, YFSETQ. The V gene end was trimmed by 0 bases and the J gene end by 3 bases; junction bases not matched to a gene: 4. This CDR3 spans 16 amino acids. The CDR3 loop is CASSLGGGANYNEQFF. DNA for the CDR3: TGCGCCAGCAGCTTGGGCGGGGGGGCCAACTACAATGAGCAGTTCTTC.

J is TRBJ2-7 and V is TRBV7-2, with 9 bases identical to TRBD2. CDR3 length equals 16 residues. Trimming removed 5 bases from V and 6 bases from J; junction bases left unmatched: 14. The germline CDR1 and CDR2 sequences are SGHTA and FQGNSA. CDR3 in DNA: TGTGCCAGCAGCCCCCCGCGGGGCGGGGGGGCTTCCGAGCAGTACTTC. This encodes CASSPPRGGGASEQYF.

Comment on this clone: The sample contains more than one DNA sequence encoding this CDR3. CDR3: CATSRGGGEQETQYF. CDR3 nucleotide sequence: TGTGCCACCAGCAGAGGGGGTGGCGAACAAGAGACCCAGTACTTC. The chain couples TRBV15 to TRBJ2-5; D is undetermined. Germline CDR1 LNHNV, CDR2 YYDKDF (reference sequence). This CDR3 contains 15 residues. Trimming removed 1 base at V and 2 bases at J, with 11 bases between.

The rearrangement uses TRBV18 and TRBJ2-5; 9 positions match TRBD2. The CDR3 length is 17 residues. The germline gives CDR1 KGHSH, CDR2 LQKENI. The trim removed 3 bases at V and 5 bases at J, leaving 13 bases unmatched. CDR3 in DNA: TGTGCCAGCTCACCGGGCCTGGGGCGGGAGGGCCGGGAGACCCAGTACTTC. Encoded protein: CASSPGLGREGRETQYF. Full variable domain (rest looked up from reference TRBV18 and TRBJ2-5): NAGVMQNPRHLVRRRGQEARLRCSPMKGHSHVYWYRQLPEEGLKFMVYLQKENIIDESGMPKERFSAEFPKEGPSILRIQQVVRGDSAAYFCASSPGLGREGRETQYFGPGTRLLVL.

The chain joins TRBV19 to TRBJ2-2; D not certain. The CDR3 runs 13 residues. Germline V lookup: CDR1 LNHDA, CDR2 SQIVND (reference sequence). V was trimmed by 8 bases and J by 2 bases, leaving 9 bases between them. The CDR3 spells CASRQTNTGELFF. The DNA of the CDR3 is TGTGCCAGTCGTCAGACTAACACCGGGGAGCTGTTTTTT.

The gene calls are TRBV4-2 and TRBJ2-3, with a possible D match to TRBD2 (5 bases). CDR1 and CDR2 (germline): LGHNA, YNFKEQ. CDR3 length equals 16 residues. The V gene lost 7 bases and the J gene lost 6 bases, with 23 bases spanning the gap. CDR3 nucleotide sequence: TGTGCCAGCACCTCAATACCCCGTTGGAGGCGGGATACGCAGTATTTT. It specifies CASTSIPRWRRDTQYF.

The chain couples TRBV19 to TRBJ2-6, with 10 nucleotides matching TRBD1. CDR1 and CDR2 from the germline V gene are LNHDA and SQIVND (reference sequence). This CDR3 spans 16 amino acids. The V segment lost 8 bases and the J segment 3 bases; nucleotides outside the gene matches: 7. This chain's CDR3 is CASSPDRGLGANVLTF. Written as DNA, the CDR3 is TGTGCCAGTTCCCCTGACAGGGGGCTTGGGGCCAACGTCCTGACTTTC.

This rearrangement joins TRBV5-1 to TRBJ2-1; D gene uncertain. Germline V lookup: CDR1 SGHRS, CDR2 YFSETQ. The CDR3 contains 15 residues. V was clipped by 0 bases and J by 2 bases, with 9 bases between them. CDR3 amino acids: CASSLGVTPYNEQFF. DNA of the CDR3: TGCGCCAGCAGCTTGGGGGTGACTCCCTACAATGAGCAGTTCTTC.

This clone was counted a few times. The chain combines TRBV7-9 with TRBJ1-4; TRBD1 aligns across 10 bases. This CDR3 is 16 amino acids long. Germline lookup yields CDR1 SEHNR and CDR2 FQNEAQ (reference sequence). V shed 5 bases and J 7 bases; nucleotides not matched to a gene: 10. CDR3 sequence reads: CASSPGTGALGEKLFF. CDR3 in DNA: TGTGCCAGCAGCCCCGGGACAGGGGCGTTGGGTGAAAAACTGTTTTTT.

V usage is TRBV5-3 and J usage is TRBJ2-7; D not resolved. TRBV5-3 is an ORF, and what it does is uncertain. This CDR3 region has 12 residues. The V gene lost 8 bases and the J gene lost 4 bases, with 13 bases spanning the gap. The CDR3 DNA sequence: TGTGCCAGCAGCGCTACCAGGTACGAGCAGTACTTC. Protein sequence: CASSATRYEQYF.

The rearrangement uses TRBV7-9 and TRBJ1-1; 7 positions match TRBD1. The CDR3 totals 15 residues. Trimming cost V 10 bases and J 4 bases; bases outside gene matches: 15. Germline lookup yields CDR1 SEHNR and CDR2 FQNEAQ (reference sequence). Written as DNA, the CDR3 is TGTGCCACGTCTAAAAATGACAGGGAGGGCACTGAAGCTTTCTTT. Translation gives CATSKNDREGTEAFF. Supplemented by reference TRBV7-9 and TRBJ1-1, the full variable domain reads DTGVSQNPRHKITKRGQNVTFRCDPISEHNRLYWYRQTLGQGPEFLTYFQNEAQLEKSRLLSDRFSAERPKGSFSTLEIQRTEQGDSAMYLCATSKNDREGTEAFFGQGTRLTVV.